This passage covers 10 T cell receptor beta chains from one sample sequenced in a study of early T cells in non-severe SARS-CoV-2 infection. TCRdb recomputed calls from the 5' RACE reads with MiXCR, one row per CDR3 protein. The repertoire includes tens of thousands of distinct CDR3 sequences, 3.9% of them detected once, and 8% to 10% sits in the top ten. The specimen sequenced was whole blood. These receptors originate from an adult who was a healthcare worker with PCR-confirmed SARS-CoV-2 infection or an uninfected control (not recorded which).

Turning to this clonotype: Since a much larger clone is just one base distant, this may be a read error. J is TRBJ1-4 and V is TRBV7-8, with a tentative D call TRBD1 (5 bases). Germline assignment: CDR1 SGHVS and CDR2 FQNEAQ. This CDR3 has 16 residues. CDR3 coding DNA: TGTGTCAGCAGCTTAGTGAGGACAAGGATTCTTGAAAAACTGTTTTTT. Amino acids: CVSSLVRTRILEKLFF. Full variable domain (remainder filled in from reference TRBV7-8 and TRBJ1-4): GAGVSQSPRYKVAKRGQDVALRCDPISGHVSLFWYQQALGQGPEFLTYFQNEAQLDKSGLPSDRFFAERPEGSVSTLKIQRTQQEDSAVYLCVSSLVRTRILEKLFFGSGTQLSVL.

This clonotype has at least ten counts. Here the CDR3 reads CAISEGVGGREKLFF. The DNA for the CDR3 is TGTGCCATCAGTGAAGGTGTAGGGGGACGGGAAAAACTGTTTTTT. The V gene is TRBV10-3, the J gene TRBJ1-4; a possible D gene is TRBD1 (6 bases). CDR1 is ENHRY, CDR2 SYGVKD, per germline. The germline V and J ends were trimmed by 3 bases and 8 bases, with 16 bases remaining between them. CDR3 length: 15 residues.

This clonotype was observed many times. The rearrangement uses TRBV5-1 and TRBJ2-7; no clear D. Germline loops: CDR1 SGHRS, CDR2 YFSETQ. V was cut by 4 bases and J by 0 bases, with 2 bases left in between. The CDR3 runs 11 residues. CDR3 in DNA: TGCGCCAGCAGCGCCTCCTACGAGCAGTACTTC. Encoded protein: CASSASYEQYF.

This clonotype was recorded many times. V usage is TRBV28 and J usage is TRBJ1-6; D remains ambiguous. V was trimmed by 3 bases and J by 7 bases, leaving 7 bases between them. Germline assignment: CDR1 MDHEN and CDR2 SYDVKM. This CDR3 spans 13 amino acids. The CDR3 region has the DNA TGTGCCAGCAGTTTCGGGATAAATTCACCCCTCCACTTT. This encodes CASSFGINSPLHF.

The chain carries TRBV5-1 and TRBJ2-5, with D tentatively TRBD2 (5 bases). The CDR3 has 15 amino acids. Germline V lookup: CDR1 SGHRS, CDR2 YFSETQ. Trimming cost V 4 bases and J 3 bases, with 16 bases left between them. CDR3 nucleotides: TGCGCCAGCAGCGGATTAGCGCGATCGGAAGAGACCCAGTACTTC. It yields the protein CASSGLARSEETQYF.

This clonotype appeared many times. J is TRBJ2-2 and V is TRBV6-2 or TRBV6-3; D remains unclear. Per germline, CDR1 MNHEY and CDR2 SVGEGT. Trimming left V 2 bases short and J 4 bases short, with 14 bases between. The CDR3 totals 16 residues. In nucleotides, the CDR3 is TGTGCCAGCAGTTACGCTGGGCCCTCCGGCACCGGGGAGCTGTTTTTT. Protein sequence: CASSYAGPSGTGELFF.

V is TRBV11-2 and J is TRBJ2-7; TRBD1 agrees at 9 bases. Germline V gene data show CDR1 as SGHAT and CDR2 as FQNNGV. V dropped 2 bases and J dropped 2; count of bases not matched to a gene: 4. The CDR3 consists of 15 residues. The CDR3: CASSLPGQGAYEQYF. The CDR3 coding sequence is TGTGCCAGCAGCTTACCGGGACAGGGAGCCTACGAGCAGTACTTC.

There are many counts of this clonotype. V is TRBV6-2 or TRBV6-3 and J is TRBJ2-3; D gene uncertain. The CDR3 contains 13 residues. CDR1 is MNHEY and CDR2 is SVGEGT in the germline V gene. Trimming removed 2 bases from V and 1 base from J, with 4 bases in between. CDR3: CASSYRGTDTQYF. Here the CDR3 DNA reads TGTGCCAGCAGTTACCGGGGCACAGATACGCAGTATTTT.

The chain has TRBV12-3 or TRBV12-4 and TRBJ2-1; no clear D. The CDR3 covers 16 residues. V was cut by 2 bases and J by 6 bases, with 17 bases left in between. The CDR3 loop is CASSLTLLRLGNEQFF. Here the CDR3 DNA reads TGTGCCAGCAGTTTAACATTACTCCGCTTAGGCAATGAGCAGTTCTTC.

This clonotype was detected many times. This chain connects TRBV27 to TRBJ1-2; D is uncertain. V lost 5 bases to trimming and J lost 5 bases, with 24 bases between them. The germline V gene encodes CDR1 MNHEY and CDR2 SMNVEV (reference sequence). CDR3 length equals 17 residues. CDR3 sequence: CASSATSYAGSEYGYTF. As DNA, the CDR3 is TGTGCCAGCAGTGCCACTAGCTACGCGGGAAGCGAGTATGGCTACACCTTC.